Here is one T cell receptor beta chain with its context. A few counts support this clonotype. This receptor's antigen is unknown. Base qualities were left out, and no much larger clone turns up one base away. These data originate in a study of T cells after yellow fever vaccination (dated by TCRdb to about 2019). Turning to the overall study: The SMART-Seq v4 Ultra Low Input RNA kit was used to prepare libraries from fractions with low cell numbers. To track T-cell clones before and after primary and booster YFV17D yellow fever vaccination, bulk TCR alpha and beta repertoires were sequenced longitudinally. Two healthy male donors, one aged 18 to 30 and one aged 30 to 40 years, made up the cohort. Bulk PBMC replicates and cell subsets were isolated from blood drawn at multiple timepoints before and after both primary and secondary immunization. General findings and caveats noted by the study authors: After the booster, most of the clones that had expanded following primary vaccination were detected again (roughly 96% of CD4 and roughly nine tenths of CD8), which suggests that memory was broadly maintained. Computational filtering was needed because FACS-sorted repertoires could contain abundant contaminating clonotypes from the bulk population. A small fraction of clonotypes showed up in both the CD4 and CD8 compartments, probably as a result of convergent recombination. Compared with the primary T-cell response, the secondary T-cell response was faster but weaker, reaching its peak on day 5 rather than on day 15. Because only a couple of donors were included in the study, the extent to which the findings can be generalized is limited.

V is pared back by 2 bases and J by 7 bases, with 12 bases lying between the germline termini. The CDR3 holds 12 amino acids from the cysteine to the phenylalanine. Only the CDR3 portion is preserved as DNA: 36 bases, with reading frame beginning at the first base. As encoded in the germline V gene (reference sequence), CDR1 is DFQATT while CDR2 is SNEGSKA. Read against the paper, the sample's treatment or condition label means: live attenuated yellow fever vaccine strain. At each blood-draw timepoint, two biological replicates of bulk PBMCs were collected. A standard Ficoll-Paque protocol was used to isolate PBMCs from peripheral blood. TriZol was used to extract RNA from bulk PBMCs, from CD4 and CD8 fractions, and from dextramer-positive and dextramer-negative fractions. Sequenced using an Illumina NovaSeq 6000. Synthesis of TCR cDNA relied on 5'RACE template switching, a step that introduced a universal primer site along with unique molecular identifiers. cDNA synthesis was primed from both the TCR alpha and TCR beta constant segments. Two PCR steps were used to amplify libraries, with sample barcodes and sequencing adapters being added in the second step. Libraries were sequenced on Illumina HiSeq 2500 (2x100 bp) or NovaSeq (2x150 bp). The source study handled its data this way. Demultiplexing of reads and collapsing into UMI consensus sequences were performed with MIGEC, and V(D)J alignment was carried out with MiXCR. Clonotypes responding to the vaccine were identified with edgeR on replicate PBMC samples, with the criteria of FDR below 0.01 and a log2 fold change above 5 up to day 15. CD4 or CD8 identity was assigned to each bulk clonotype according to whether the clonotype was present at higher abundance in the sequenced CD4 repertoire or the sequenced CD8 repertoire. TCRdb ran its own pipeline on the public reads, namely fastp trimming at Q25 and MiXCR clone calling, and kept in-frame beta chains. When rows share a CDR3 protein, they turn into one entry using the most common DNA and genes. Clone size and V and J calls follow TCRdb, not the original study. The sample profile shows over 250,000 distinct CDR3 sequences; about 4% of them were found once. Approximately 23% of the sample is in the top ten clones.

Sequenced material: PBMCs, taken 5 days after the yellow fever booster vaccination. The rearrangement combines TRBV20-1 with TRBJ2-7; TRBD2 is a weak D gene call, 6 bases matching. This TCR derives from a man aged 18 to 29 who received the YFV17D yellow fever vaccine. This receptor carries the CDR3 CSARPQAGEQYF. The sequenced DNA is TGCAGTGCTAGACCCCAGGCGGGGGAGCAGTACTTC.